The 8 T cell receptor beta chains in this list originate from one sample, sequenced in a study of patients and donors after allogeneic stem cell transplantation. In TCRdb, the RT-PCR reads were re-called with MiXCR into one record per CDR3 protein. Of some 60,000 distinct CDR3 sequences in the sample, roughly 13% were seen once. Sequenced input: blood, either unsorted or a sorted T cell fraction (not recorded which). The receptors derive from a human donor who was either an allogeneic HSCT recipient or a stem cell or donor lymphocyte infusion donor (not recorded which). It is not recorded whose cells these are; they may come from a transplant donor.

This clonotype was detected many times. This chain joins TRBV29-1 and TRBJ1-4; 9 bases match TRBD1. Germline CDR1 is SQVTM and CDR2 is ANQGSEA. V lost 7 bases and J lost 6; bases outside the gene matches: 6. The CDR3 extends over 13 amino acids. The CDR3 loop reads CSAQGQGYEKLFF. CDR3 DNA sequence: TGCAGCGCCCAGGGACAGGGTTATGAAAAACTGTTTTTT.

The chain couples TRBV5-5 to TRBJ2-2; perhaps TRBD2 as D (5 bases). Trimming removed 0 bases at V and 2 bases at J, with 17 bases between. CDR1 is SGHKS and CDR2 is YYEKEE in the germline V gene (reference sequence). This CDR3 spans 18 amino acids. CDR3 sequence (DNA): TGTGCCAGCAGCTTGGCAGGTGCGGGTCTAGCAAACACCGGGGAGCTGTTTTTT. It codes for CASSLAGAGLANTGELFF.

V and J are TRBV10-3 and TRBJ2-1; 7 bases line up with TRBD1. With V trimmed by 2 bases and J by 8 bases, 3 bases remained unmatched. The CDR3 length is 13 residues. Germline loops: CDR1 ENHRY, CDR2 SYGVKD. As DNA, the CDR3 is TGTGCCATCAGTGAGCACGACAGGGATGAGCAGTTCTTC. Its translation: CAISEHDRDEQFF.

The sample holds a few counts of this clonotype. The chain couples TRBV3-1 to TRBJ2-3; D remains ambiguous. Germline CDR1 reads LGHDT; CDR2 reads YNNKEL (reference sequence). Trimming took off 0 bases at V and 2 bases at J, with 3 bases between the two ends. This CDR3 has 13 residues. The CDR3 DNA follows: TGTGCCAGCAGCCAAGACGACACAGATACGCAGTATTTT. Translated: CASSQDDTDTQYF.

In this sample, this clonotype turned up a few times. The chain employs TRBV25-1 and TRBJ2-3; 11 nucleotides align to TRBD1. Germline V lookup: CDR1 MGHDK, CDR2 SYGVNS. There are 16 residues in the CDR3. The trim removed 1 base at V and 8 bases at J, leaving 8 bases unmatched. CDR3 in DNA: TGTGCCAGCAGTGAATGGGGACAGGGGGGGTCAGGTACGCAGTATTTT. This encodes CASSEWGQGGSGTQYF.

The chain combines TRBV7-9 with TRBJ1-2; 8 bases fit TRBD1. V shed 2 bases, J shed 4 bases, and the junction held 9 bases outside the gene matches. CDR3 length equals 16 residues. CDR1 is SEHNR, CDR2 FQNEAQ, per germline (reference sequence). Here the CDR3 reads CASSLPDRDVVYGYTF. In DNA form, the CDR3 reads TGTGCCAGCAGCTTACCGGACAGGGACGTGGTCTATGGCTACACCTTC.

This rearrangement joins TRBV28 to TRBJ2-1, with 8 bases identical to TRBD1. The germline gives CDR1 MDHEN, CDR2 SYDVKM. The CDR3 length is 15 residues. V shed 7 bases and J 6 bases; nucleotides not matched to a gene: 11. The CDR3 DNA follows: TGTGCCAGCATTCGAGACAGGGGCATTTCCAATGAGCAGTTCTTC. This translates into CASIRDRGISNEQFF.

Of note for this clonotype: This may arise from a read error, as a much more abundant clone is one base away. The chain has TRBV5-1 and TRBJ1-6; TRBD1 aligns across 8 bases. CDR1 is SGHRS, CDR2 YFSETQ, per germline. The CDR3 is 17 residues long. CDR3 residues: CASSPDRVGEVNSPLLF. DNA for the CDR3: TGCGCCAGCAGCCCGGACAGGGTCGGAGAGGTGAATTCACCCCTCCTCTTT.